This T cell receptor beta chain was documented in a study of shared T cell receptors in the human thymus. Profiled with immunoSEQ multiplex PCR; TCRdb holds only in-frame clones, not every one. This table holds 640,000 or so clones, approximately 89% found once. The trim removed 6 bases at V and 2 bases at J, leaving 5 bases unmatched. The CDR3 consists of 14 residues. The germline CDR1 and CDR2 sequences are SQVTM and ANQGSEA. The sample also formed part of further work on human thymus T cells. Per that study: Corrective heart surgery yielded resections, and these provided the thymus tissue. Biased V and J segment usage appeared in thymus and peripheral blood. Related studies found that unrelated individuals share highly overlapping thymic repertoires.

This sequence joins TRBV29-1 and TRBJ2-3; 10 nucleotides line up with TRBD1. The specimen was thymocytes. The receptor comes from a boy younger than two with a congenital heart defect. The DNA of the CDR3 is TGCAGCGTAGGACAGGGGGTGGACACAGATACGCAGTATTTT. It codes for CSVGQGVDTDTQYF.